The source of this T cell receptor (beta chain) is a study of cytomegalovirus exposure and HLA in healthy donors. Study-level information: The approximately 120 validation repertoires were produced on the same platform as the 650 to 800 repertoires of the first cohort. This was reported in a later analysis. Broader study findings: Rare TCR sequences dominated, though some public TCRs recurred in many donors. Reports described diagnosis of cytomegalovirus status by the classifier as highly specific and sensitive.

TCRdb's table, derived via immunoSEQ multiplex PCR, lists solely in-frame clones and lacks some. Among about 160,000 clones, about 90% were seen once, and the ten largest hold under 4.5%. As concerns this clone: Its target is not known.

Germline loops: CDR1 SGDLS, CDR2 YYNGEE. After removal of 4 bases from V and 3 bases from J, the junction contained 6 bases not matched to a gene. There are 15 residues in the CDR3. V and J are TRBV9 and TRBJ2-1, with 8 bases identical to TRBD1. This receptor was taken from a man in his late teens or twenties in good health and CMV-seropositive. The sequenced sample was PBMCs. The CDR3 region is CASSHGQGFYNEQFF. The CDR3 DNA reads TGTGCCAGCAGCCATGGACAGGGATTCTACAATGAGCAGTTCTTC.